These 28 T cell receptor beta chains were all obtained from the same sample, sequenced in a study of T-cell memory formation after mild COVID-19. Each CDR3 protein gets one entry after TCRdb re-called the 5' RACE reads with MiXCR. The profile shows 55,000 to 70,000 distinct CDR3 sequences, about a quarter of them singletons. Sequencing was carried out using PBMCs or a T cell subset sorted from them (not recorded which). These receptors all come from a man aged 18 to 35 who had mild COVID-19 (a few samples of this study predate the infection). Cell type and time point are not known.

The gene calls are TRBV9 and TRBJ2-2; weak D call: TRBD2 (6 bases). The CDR3 has 15 amino acids. The germline V gene encodes CDR1 SGDLS and CDR2 YYNGEE. V was pared by 2 bases and J by 7 bases, with 15 bases between. The CDR3 loop is CASSVGVLGSGELFF. The DNA of the CDR3 is TGTGCCAGCAGCGTCGGGGTCCTCGGGAGCGGGGAGCTGTTTTTT.

This chain joins TRBV11-2 and TRBJ2-3; a weak D match, TRBD1 (5 bases). Germline V gene lookup returns CDR1 SGHAT and CDR2 FQNNGV. Deletions cut 5 bases from V and 2 bases from J, with 17 bases between. The length of the CDR3 is 16 residues. CDR3 protein: CASSPPPGLSTDTQYF. For the CDR3, the DNA is TGTGCCAGCAGCCCACCCCCAGGGCTTTCCACAGATACGCAGTATTTT.

As regards this clonotype: A much bigger clone sits one base away, suggesting this may be a read error. The chain combines TRBV5-1 with TRBJ1-5; possible D gene TRBD1, 5 bases. V lost 3 bases to trimming and J lost 5 bases, with 9 bases between them. The CDR3 is 13 residues long. Germline CDR1 reads SGHRS; CDR2 reads YFSETQ. The CDR3 DNA reads TGCGCCAGCAGCTCGATAGGGGATCAGCCCCAGCATTTT. Its protein is CASSSIGDQPQHF.

The V call is TRBV13, the J call TRBJ1-2; perhaps TRBD1 as D (5 bases). The CDR3 has 14 residues. V was shortened by 4 bases and J by 2 bases, with 11 bases between the two germline ends. Germline V gives CDR1 PRHDT, CDR2 FYEKMQ (reference sequence). The chain's CDR3 is CASSSGGGNYGYTF. DNA of the CDR3: TGTGCCAGCAGCTCCGGGGGAGGGAACTATGGCTACACCTTC. The whole variable domain, remainder taken from reference TRBV13 and TRBJ1-2, is AAGVIQSPRHLIKEKRETATLKCYPIPRHDTVYWYQQGPGQDPQFLISFYEKMQSDKGSIPDRFSAQQFSDYHSELNMSSLELGDSALYFCASSSGGGNYGYTFGSGTRLTVV.

This clonotype was detected only a few times. The chain couples TRBV24-1 to TRBJ2-2; TRBD1 matches 7 bases. V gave up 7 bases and J gave up 5 bases; unmatched junction bases: 3. Germline V gene sequence: CDR1 KGHDR, CDR2 SFDVKD. This CDR3 contains 13 residues. This CDR3 is CATRDRMTGELFF. CDR3 bases: TGTGCCACCAGGGACAGGATGACCGGGGAGCTGTTTTTT.

This clonotype has only a few counts. This chain connects TRBV20-1 to TRBJ2-1; D ambiguous. CDR1 DFQATT and CDR2 SNEGSKA come from the germline V gene (reference sequence). This CDR3 has 16 residues. Trimming stripped 0 bases from V and 0 bases from J, with 12 bases between. The chain's CDR3 is CSARDLYESSYNEQFF. Written as DNA, the CDR3 is TGCAGTGCTAGAGACCTATACGAGAGCTCCTACAATGAGCAGTTCTTC.

Written as DNA, the CDR3 is TGTGCCAGCAGCTTAGGGCTAGGGAAAGATACGCAGTATTTT. Translation gives CASSLGLGKDTQYF. This chain connects TRBV7-2 to TRBJ2-3, with no clear D. The CDR3 is 14 residues long. V was trimmed by 1 base and J by 5 bases, leaving 10 bases between them. Germline lookup yields CDR1 SGHTA and CDR2 FQGNSA. The full variable domain, completed using reference TRBV7-2 and TRBJ2-3, is GAGVSQSPSNKVTEKGKDVELRCDPISGHTALYWYRQSLGQGLEFLIYFQGNSAPDKSGLPSDRFSAERTGGSVSTLTIQRTQQEDSAVYLCASSLGLGKDTQYFGPGTRLTVL.

The chain employs TRBV4-1 and TRBJ2-2; TRBD1 matches 8 bases. CDR1 and CDR2 (germline): MGHRA, YSYEKL. The CDR3 loop spans 17 amino acids. After removal of 3 bases from V and 4 bases from J, the junction contained 10 bases not matched to a gene. CDR3 nucleotide sequence: TGCGCCAGCAGCCATAAGGACAGGGAAGGGGTCACCGGGGAGCTGTTTTTT. Its protein product is CASSHKDREGVTGELFF.

V usage is TRBV6-2 or TRBV6-3 and J usage is TRBJ1-5; a weak D match, TRBD1 (5 bases). Germline V gene sequence: CDR1 MNHEY, CDR2 SVGEGT. This CDR3 comprises 13 residues. V was clipped by 4 bases and J by 10 bases, with 14 bases between them. The CDR3 region has the DNA TGTGCCAGCAGTTTAGCAGGGCCCAGCCCCCAGCATTTT. This codes for CASSLAGPSPQHF.

V usage is TRBV12-3 or TRBV12-4 and J usage is TRBJ2-3; 8 bases align to TRBD2. V lost 4 bases and J lost 2; bases outside the gene matches: 8. There are 16 residues in the CDR3. The CDR3 sequence: CASSSTGLANTDTQYF. In DNA form, the CDR3 reads TGTGCCAGCAGTTCCACTGGACTAGCTAACACAGATACGCAGTATTTT.

This clonotype occurred a few times. The rearrangement uses TRBV5-5 and TRBJ2-7, with TRBD1 matching 9 bases. CDR3 length: 15 residues. Germline V gives CDR1 SGHKS, CDR2 YYEKEE (reference sequence). The ends lost 0 bases at V and 5 bases at J; junction bases unmatched: 6. This CDR3 is CASSLVGTGFDEQYF. Here the CDR3 DNA reads TGTGCCAGCAGCTTGGTGGGGACAGGGTTCGACGAGCAGTACTTC.

This clonotype was seen more than once but under ten times. CDR3 sequence reads: CASSWRGNPYEQYV. DNA of the CDR3: TGTGCCAGCAGCTGGAGAGGGAACCCGTACGAGCAGTACGTC. The rearrangement links TRBV5-5 to TRBJ2-7; D might be TRBD2 (5 bases). Germline V gene lookup returns CDR1 SGHKS and CDR2 YYEKEE (reference sequence). Trimming took 3 bases from V and 4 from J, leaving 14 bases between them. This CDR3 contains 14 residues.

This clonotype was seen many times. The rearrangement links TRBV18 to TRBJ2-2; a possible D gene is TRBD2 (5 bases). V was pared by 3 bases and J by 2 bases, with 16 bases between. There are 17 residues in the CDR3. CDR1 is KGHSH, CDR2 LQKENI, per germline. CDR3 sequence (DNA): TGTGCCAGCTCACCTACGATGGAGGCGATAAACACCGGGGAGCTGTTTTTT. This sequence encodes CASSPTMEAINTGELFF.

V usage is TRBV12-5 and J usage is TRBJ1-1; D remains ambiguous. The germline V gene has CDR1 LGHNT and CDR2 FRNRAP. This CDR3 has 13 amino acids. V lost 2 bases, J lost 4 bases, and 8 bases lay in between. The CDR3 loop reads CASGLPVRTEAFF. CDR3 DNA: TGTGCTAGTGGTTTGCCTGTCCGCACTGAAGCTTTCTTT.

In its sample, this clonotype was seen a few times. The rearrangement joins TRBV11-2 to TRBJ2-5, with a tentative D call TRBD2 (6 bases). The CDR3 covers 16 residues. The V end lost 5 bases, the J end lost 5 bases, and 21 bases lay between the germline ends. In germline, CDR1 is SGHAT, CDR2 FQNNGV. The CDR3 coding sequence is TGTGCCAGCAGCCCGCCGTTCGTGGGGGGATTGGAGACCCAGTACTTC. Its translation: CASSPPFVGGLETQYF.

This clonotype has just a few counts. The chain joins TRBV12-3 or TRBV12-4 to TRBJ2-3; possible D gene TRBD2, 6 bases. This CDR3 is built from 16 residues. Trimming cost V 4 bases and J 4 bases, with 18 bases left between them. The CDR3 reads CASSSLGTYLADTQYF. In nucleotides, the CDR3 is TGTGCCAGCAGTTCCCTAGGGACTTACCTCGCAGATACGCAGTATTTT.

V is TRBV20-1 and J is TRBJ1-2; 7 positions agree with TRBD1. This CDR3 spans 12 amino acids. After removal of 6 bases from V and 2 bases from J, the junction contained 3 bases not matched to a gene. Germline V gene lookup returns CDR1 DFQATT and CDR2 SNEGSKA (reference sequence). The CDR3, as DNA: TGCAGTGCCAAGGGACAGAACTATGGCTACACCTTC. Translation gives CSAKGQNYGYTF.

This clonotype came up many times. V usage is TRBV20-1 and J usage is TRBJ1-5; D is possibly TRBD1 (5 bases). Germline V CDR1 and CDR2: DFQATT, SNEGSKA (reference sequence). The CDR3 has 13 amino acids. V was shortened by 0 bases and J by 6 bases, with 9 bases between the two germline ends. The chain's CDR3 is CSAREGLAQPQHF. The DNA for the CDR3 is TGCAGTGCTAGAGAGGGGCTAGCTCAGCCCCAGCATTTT.

The rearrangement joins TRBV7-2 to TRBJ2-3, with 8 positions matching TRBD2. Germline trimming cut 4 bases from V and 4 bases from J; bases unmatched to any gene: 7. The V gene's germline CDR1 is SGHTA and CDR2 FQGNSA. This CDR3 comprises 15 residues. CDR3 residues: CASSWAGGPADTQYF. The CDR3 DNA follows: TGTGCCAGCAGCTGGGCGGGGGGACCCGCAGATACGCAGTATTTT.

This clonotype was counted only a few times. This CDR3 is CASSFGGAGGEQYF. CDR3 sequence (DNA): TGTGCCAGCAGTTTTGGCGGGGCTGGGGGCGAGCAGTACTTC. The chain employs TRBV27 and TRBJ2-7, with a weak D call TRBD2 (6 bases). CDR1 and CDR2 from the germline V gene are MNHEY and SMNVEV (reference sequence). V lost 3 bases to trimming and J lost 6 bases, with 15 bases between them. This CDR3 is 14 amino acids long.

This clonotype was seen repeatedly, ten times or more. This chain connects TRBV12-3 or TRBV12-4 to TRBJ2-3; the match to TRBD2 covers 12 bases. The CDR3 is made up of 18 amino acids. J was trimmed by 3 bases and V by 5 bases; bases with no gene match: 12. The CDR3 here is CASSRDWASGGATDTQYF. CDR3 DNA: TGTGCCAGCAGTCGCGACTGGGCTAGCGGGGGGGCTACAGATACGCAGTATTTT.

The chain employs TRBV12-3 or TRBV12-4 and TRBJ2-1; 13 bases align to TRBD2. Losses at the gene ends were 11 bases for V and 8 bases for J; bases not matched to a gene: 9. The CDR3 is 14 amino acids. The chain's CDR3 is CACHGTSGVDEQFF. CDR3 sequence (DNA): TGTGCCTGCCACGGGACTAGCGGGGTGGATGAGCAGTTCTTC.

This clonotype showed up just a few times. The rearrangement uses TRBV6-5 and TRBJ1-1, with no clear D. The CDR3 is 8 residues long. CDR1 is MNHEY and CDR2 is SVGAGI in the germline V gene. The CDR3 is CPDTEAFF. The CDR3 nucleotides are TGTCCGGACACTGAAGCTTTCTTT.

The chain carries TRBV11-1 and TRBJ2-2; 10 bases line up with TRBD2. Losses at the gene ends were 4 bases for V and 4 bases for J; bases not matched to a gene: 6. The germline gives CDR1 SGHAT, CDR2 FQDESV (reference sequence). The CDR3 is 16 amino acids. CDR3 DNA: TGTGCCAGCAGCTCTCCGACTAGCGGGTTCACCGGGGAGCTGTTTTTT. Translating gives CASSSPTSGFTGELFF.

This rearrangement joins TRBV4-1 to TRBJ2-4; D possibly corresponds to TRBD2 (5 bases). This CDR3 spans 15 amino acids. CDR1 and CDR2 (germline): MGHRA, YSYEKL. With 2 bases removed from V and 8 bases from J, the gap between germline ends came to 16 bases. CDR3 in DNA: TGCGCCAGCAGCCAATCCGAGTGGAGGTGGCACATTCAGTACTTC. This encodes CASSQSEWRWHIQYF.

The V call is TRBV4-1, the J call TRBJ2-5; no firm D call. V lost 0 bases to trimming and J lost 5 bases, with 13 bases between them. Germline loops: CDR1 MGHRA, CDR2 YSYEKL. The CDR3 is 15 amino acids. CDR3 protein: CASSQDFGAQETQYF. In DNA form, the CDR3 reads TGCGCCAGCAGCCAAGATTTTGGCGCGCAGGAGACCCAGTACTTC.

There are a few counts of this clonotype. The chain links TRBV7-9 to TRBJ2-7; D might be TRBD1 (5 bases). Germline CDR1 SEHNR, CDR2 FQNEAQ (reference sequence). Trimming removed 3 bases at V and 3 bases at J, with 9 bases between. CDR3 length: 13 residues. The CDR3 sequence: CASSFDSFYEQYF. DNA of the CDR3: TGTGCCAGCAGCTTCGACAGTTTCTACGAGCAGTACTTC.

The table lists this clonotype with a few counts. The chain has TRBV4-1 and TRBJ1-2; D gene uncertain. Germline V gene data show CDR1 as MGHRA and CDR2 as YSYEKL. The CDR3 is 17 amino acids. The ends were cut back, 0 bases at V and 0 bases at J, with 14 bases in the middle. In DNA, the CDR3 is TGCGCCAGCAGCCAAGACCCCAGTCCCAATCCTAACTATGGCTACACCTTC. It specifies CASSQDPSPNPNYGYTF.